This T cell receptor (beta chain) originates from a study of beta chain features in type 1 diabetes. Whole-study results and caveats: Across patients, naive, central memory and Treg TCRB repertoires exhibited apparently greater similarity than was observed across healthy donors. Small HLA sub-analyses could not settle whether HLA shapes TCRB rearrangement.

Reverse transcribing all isolated RNA meant expressed TCRB transcripts were sequenced. Clones were read by immunoSEQ multiplex PCR, and TCRdb kept only the in-frame ones, dropping some. The sample lists nearly 250,000 clones; around 14% were seen once. About this clone: Its cognate antigen is unknown.

In germline, CDR1 is PRHDT, CDR2 FYEKMQ (reference sequence). The CDR3 spans 14 residues. Losses at the gene ends were 5 bases for V and 8 bases for J; bases not matched to a gene: 8. The sequencing input was naive CD4+ T cells from blood. The TCR originated in a woman between 35 and 50 years old in good health. V usage is TRBV13 and J usage is TRBJ2-1; 8 bases map to TRBD1. CDR3 sequence reads: CASSNFDRGDEQFF. CDR3 DNA: TGTGCCAGCAGCAATTTTGACAGGGGCGATGAGCAGTTCTTC.